There are a few counts of the clone carrying this T cell receptor (beta chain). Its antigen is still unknown. Sequenced material consisted of expressed TCRB transcripts (all of the isolated RNA was reverse transcribed). The data were produced by immunoSEQ multiplex PCR, yet TCRdb's version contains in-frame clones alone and is incomplete. The table has over 600,000 clones, under 15% seen once; the top ten hold more than 0.09%. The record originates from a study of beta chain features in type 1 diabetes. One heparinised draw of blood, averaging roughly 110 mL, came from each donor. CD4+ cells of the naive, central memory, regulatory and stem cell-like memory types were sorted via CD45RO/CCR7/CD25/CD127/CD95/CD27. From germline, CDR1 is SQVTM and CDR2 ANQGSEA. This CDR3 comprises 12 residues. Trimming cost V 0 bases and J 5 bases, with 5 bases left between them. Study results and caveats: The naive, central memory and Treg TCRB repertoires showed an apparent similarity that was greater among patients than among healthy donors. TCRB CDR3 length was moderately but significantly reduced in all four CD4+ subsets of Type 1 diabetes patients.

The chain carries TRBV29-1 and TRBJ1-5; D possibly corresponds to TRBD1 (5 bases). The sequenced sample was naive CD4+ T cells from blood. This clonotype was sampled from a man aged 30 to 45 with type 1 diabetes. CDR3: CSVEDRDQPQHF. The CDR3 coding sequence is TGCAGCGTTGAAGACAGGGATCAGCCCCAGCATTTT.